The clone carrying this T cell receptor (beta chain) came up once. The antigen is not known. TCRdb's table, derived via immunoSEQ multiplex PCR, lists solely in-frame clones and lacks some. The table lists about 150,000 clones, 94% of them singletons, with over 1.5% in the top ten. This sample is part of a study of cytomegalovirus exposure and HLA in healthy donors. Study-level findings and limits: The authors listed 150 or so TCR beta chains as cytomegalovirus-associated. In vitro assays verified that three CMV-associated chains recognized CMV antigens specifically.

The receptor's source is a man between 18 and 29 years old in good health and CMV-seropositive. The sample taken for sequencing was PBMCs.

The CDR3: CASSLGSGPGAEAFF. CDR3 bases: TGTGCCAGCAGCTTAGGATCTGGGCCGGGGGCTGAAGCTTTCTTT. The chain has TRBV13 and TRBJ1-1, with TRBD1 as a possible D gene (5 bases). The CDR3 contains 15 residues. Trimming left V 0 bases short and J 6 bases short, with 14 bases between. Looked up from germline, CDR1 is PRHDT and CDR2 is FYEKMQ (reference sequence).